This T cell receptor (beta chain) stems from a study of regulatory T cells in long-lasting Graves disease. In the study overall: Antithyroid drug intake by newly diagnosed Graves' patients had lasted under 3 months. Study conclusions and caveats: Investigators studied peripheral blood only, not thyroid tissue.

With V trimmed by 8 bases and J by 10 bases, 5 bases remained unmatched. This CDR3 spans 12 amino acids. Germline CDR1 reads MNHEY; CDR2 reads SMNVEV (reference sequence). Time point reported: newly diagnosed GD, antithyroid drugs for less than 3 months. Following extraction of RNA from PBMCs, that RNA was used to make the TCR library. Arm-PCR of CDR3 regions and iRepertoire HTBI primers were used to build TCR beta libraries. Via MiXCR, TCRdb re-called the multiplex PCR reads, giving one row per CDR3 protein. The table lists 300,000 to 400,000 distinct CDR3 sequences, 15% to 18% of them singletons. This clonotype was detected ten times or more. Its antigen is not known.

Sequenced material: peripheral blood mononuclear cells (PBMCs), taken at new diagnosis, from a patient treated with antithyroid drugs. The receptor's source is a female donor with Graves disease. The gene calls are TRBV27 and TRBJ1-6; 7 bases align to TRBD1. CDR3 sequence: CASRQGGSPLHF. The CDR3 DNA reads TGTGCCAGCCGACAGGGAGGATCACCCCTCCACTTT.